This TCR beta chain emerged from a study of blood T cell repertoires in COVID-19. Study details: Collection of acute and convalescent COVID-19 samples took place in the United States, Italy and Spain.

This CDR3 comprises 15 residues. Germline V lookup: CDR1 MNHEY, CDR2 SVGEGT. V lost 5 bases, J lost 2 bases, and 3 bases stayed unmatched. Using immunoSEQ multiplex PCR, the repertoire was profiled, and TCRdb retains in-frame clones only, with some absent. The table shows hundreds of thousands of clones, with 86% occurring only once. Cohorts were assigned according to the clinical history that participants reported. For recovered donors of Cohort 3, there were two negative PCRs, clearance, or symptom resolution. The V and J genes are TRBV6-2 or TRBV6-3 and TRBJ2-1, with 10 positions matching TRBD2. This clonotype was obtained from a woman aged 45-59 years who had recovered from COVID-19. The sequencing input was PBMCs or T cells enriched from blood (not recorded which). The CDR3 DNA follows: TGTGCCAGCAGTAGACTAGCGGGTACCTACAATGAGCAGTTCTTC. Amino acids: CASSRLAGTYNEQFF.